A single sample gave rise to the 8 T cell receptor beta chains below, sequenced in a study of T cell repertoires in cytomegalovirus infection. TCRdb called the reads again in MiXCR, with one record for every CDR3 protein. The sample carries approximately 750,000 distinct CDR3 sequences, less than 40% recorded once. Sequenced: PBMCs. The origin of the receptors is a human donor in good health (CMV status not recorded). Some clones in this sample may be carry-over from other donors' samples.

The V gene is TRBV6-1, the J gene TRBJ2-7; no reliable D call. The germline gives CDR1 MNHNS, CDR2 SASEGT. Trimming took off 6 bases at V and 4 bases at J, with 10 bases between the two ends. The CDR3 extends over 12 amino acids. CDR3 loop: CASRPNVYEQYF. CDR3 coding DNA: TGTGCCAGCAGGCCGAACGTGTACGAGCAGTACTTC.

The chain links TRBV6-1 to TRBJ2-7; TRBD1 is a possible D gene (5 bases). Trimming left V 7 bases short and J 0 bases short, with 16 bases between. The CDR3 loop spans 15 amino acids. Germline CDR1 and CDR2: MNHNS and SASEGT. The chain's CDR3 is CASISSETASYEQYF. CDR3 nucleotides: TGTGCCAGCATATCGTCCGAGACAGCCTCCTACGAGCAGTACTTC.

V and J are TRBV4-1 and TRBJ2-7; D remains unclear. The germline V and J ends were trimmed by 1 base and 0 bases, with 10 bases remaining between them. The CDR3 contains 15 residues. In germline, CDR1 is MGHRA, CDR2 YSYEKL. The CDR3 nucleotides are TGCGCCAGCAGCCAAGCTGCACAGTTCTCCTACGAGCAGTACTTC. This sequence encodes CASSQAAQFSYEQYF.

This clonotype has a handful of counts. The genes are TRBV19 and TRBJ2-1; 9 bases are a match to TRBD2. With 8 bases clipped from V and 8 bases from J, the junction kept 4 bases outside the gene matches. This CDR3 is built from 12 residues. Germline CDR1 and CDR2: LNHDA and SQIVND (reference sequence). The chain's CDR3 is CASGTSWHEQFF. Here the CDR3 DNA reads TGTGCCAGTGGGACTAGCTGGCATGAGCAGTTCTTC. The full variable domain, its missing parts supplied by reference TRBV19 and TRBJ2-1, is DGGITQSPKYLFRKEGQNVTLSCEQNLNHDAMYWYRQDPGQGLRLIYYSQIVNDFQKGDIAEGYSVSREKKESFPLTVTSAQKNPTAFYLCASGTSWHEQFFGPGTRLTVL.

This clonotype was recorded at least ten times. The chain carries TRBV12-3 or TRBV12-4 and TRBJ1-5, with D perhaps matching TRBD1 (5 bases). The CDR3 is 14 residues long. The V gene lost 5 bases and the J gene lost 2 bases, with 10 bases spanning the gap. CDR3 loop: CASSPGIGNQPQHF. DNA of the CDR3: TGTGCCAGCAGTCCAGGGATAGGCAATCAGCCCCAGCATTTT.

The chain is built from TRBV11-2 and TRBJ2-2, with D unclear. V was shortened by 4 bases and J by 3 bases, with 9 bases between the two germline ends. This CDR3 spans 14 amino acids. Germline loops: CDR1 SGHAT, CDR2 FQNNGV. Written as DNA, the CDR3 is TGTGCCAGCAGCTCCATCGGATACACCGGGGAGCTGTTTTTT. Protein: CASSSIGYTGELFF.

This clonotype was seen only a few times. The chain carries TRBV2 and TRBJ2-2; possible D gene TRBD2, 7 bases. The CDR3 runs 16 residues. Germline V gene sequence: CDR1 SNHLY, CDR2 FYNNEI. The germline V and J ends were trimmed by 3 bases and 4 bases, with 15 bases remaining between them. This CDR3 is CASSDGGGRRTGELFF. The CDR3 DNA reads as TGTGCCAGCAGTGATGGGGGGGGGCGGCGCACCGGGGAGCTGTTTTTT.

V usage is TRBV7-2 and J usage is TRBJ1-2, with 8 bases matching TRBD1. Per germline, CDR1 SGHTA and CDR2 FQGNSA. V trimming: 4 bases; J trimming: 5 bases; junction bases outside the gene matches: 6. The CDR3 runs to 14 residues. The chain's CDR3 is CASSSQGQAYGYTF. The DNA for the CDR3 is TGTGCCAGCAGCTCCCAGGGACAGGCTTATGGCTACACCTTC.